This T cell receptor beta chain originates from a study of cytomegalovirus exposure and HLA in healthy donors. Whole-study results and caveats: There were some V segments, including TRBV6-2 and TRBV6-3, excluded as indistinguishable.

Use of 60 Vbeta and 13 Jbeta primers characterized the PCR. TCRdb's table, derived via immunoSEQ multiplex PCR, lists solely in-frame clones and lacks some. The sample lists under 150,000 clones, about four fifths occurring once. Trimming stripped 4 bases from V and 6 bases from J, with 14 bases between. Per germline, CDR1 SGHRS and CDR2 YFSETQ. The CDR3 totals 14 residues. A remark on this clone: Its cognate antigen is unknown.

The specimen was PBMCs. The receptor was derived from a woman aged 35 to 49 in good health and CMV-seronegative. The rearrangement uses TRBV5-1 and TRBJ2-1, with a possible D match to TRBD2 (6 bases). The CDR3 sequence is CASSRPVAANEQFF. The CDR3 nucleotides are TGCGCCAGCAGCCGCCCGGTAGCGGCCAATGAGCAGTTCTTC.